The clone carrying this T cell receptor beta chain occurred a few times. What it recognizes is unknown. The sample originates from a study of CD8+ T cells in alopecia areata. Study-level information: Percentage of affected scalp area was the basis on which treated patients' severity was scored. General study points: How baseline CD8+ expansion relates to response remains uncertain (there was one nonresponder). TCR sharing across patients was less clear than in mice, possibly HLA-related.

Reverse transcribed after extraction, RNA yielded cDNA as the sequencing template. Assay used: immunoSEQ multiplex PCR; TCRdb lists only in-frame clones, some missing. The sample comprises 87,000 or so clones, about 70% of which are singletons, and roughly 17% rests with the top ten. Treatment described: oral pan-JAK inhibitor, 5-10 mg twice daily. Isolation of CD4+ and CD8+ T cells from PBMCs was achieved by sorting. The CDR3 contains 17 residues. The germline V gene has CDR1 SQVTM and CDR2 ANQGSEA. V was trimmed by 2 bases and J by 1 base, leaving 20 bases between them. The rearrangement uses TRBV29-1 and TRBJ2-5; tentative D call: TRBD2 (6 bases). The specimen comprised CD8+ T cells sorted from blood, sampled around week 46, from a patient treated with tofacitinib. This sequence originates from a human donor with alopecia areata. The CDR3 coding sequence is TGCAGCGTTGAAATCTCGAGGGACTTGGGAACCCAAGAGACCCAGTACTTC. It specifies CSVEISRDLGTQETQYF.